What follows describes a single TCR beta chain. Its antigen is not identified. The data were taken from a study of shared clonotypes between healthy human individuals. About the study: Donor composition was a couple of women and three men, aged 18 to 49.

Deep was the level used in running the assay. TCRdb keeps only in-frame clones here, not all; method: immunoSEQ multiplex PCR. The table shows hundreds of thousands of clones, with approximately 79% occurring only once. Points from the study as a whole: Clonotypes shared by all four sorted-subset donors had higher generation probabilities than non-shared clonotypes. Sharing across a handful of donors was seen in roughly 5% of naive CD4 clonotypes.

This receptor was identified in a woman aged 25 to 39 in good health. The sample was memory CD4+ T cells sorted from blood. Described subset: CD45RA-negative fraction.

In DNA form, the CDR3 reads TGTGCCATCGGCGGGGGGGGCACAGATACGCAGTATTTT. Amino acids: CAIGGGGTDTQYF. This chain connects TRBV27 to TRBJ2-3; 9 nucleotides align to TRBD2. Trimming cost V 10 bases and J 1 base; bases outside gene matches: 3. CDR1 and CDR2 from the germline V gene are MNHEY and SMNVEV (reference sequence). The CDR3 runs to 13 residues.